These T cell receptor beta chains were read from a single sample in a study of OX40 agonist ivuxolimab in advanced cancers. Method: immunoSEQ multiplex PCR; TCRdb's copy keeps in-frame clones and lacks some. The table has 37,000 or so clones, roughly nine tenths seen once. The sequencing used CD4+ or CD8+ T cells sorted from blood, collected in a trial of the OX40 agonist ivuxolimab. The receptors stem from an adult with an advanced solid tumor such as melanoma, head and neck, liver or kidney cancer. CDR3s include the opening cysteine and the closing phenylalanine or tryptophan. Fields, in order: clone size, D gene, V gene, CDR3 length, J gene, CDR3 protein, CDR3 DNA. A D gene is named only where the DNA matches it firmly. Expanded clones are given a class, and other clones once, few, many or no size at all.

>NA|NA|TRBV7-9|13|TRBJ2-7
CASSLQGRYEQYF
TGTGCCAGCAGCTTACAGGGGAGATACGAGCAGTACTTC
>NA|NA|TRBV6-1|16|TRBJ2-1
CASSEYPGNAYNEQFF
TGTGCCAGCAGTGAATATCCGGGAAACGCCTACAATGAGCAGTTCTTC
>NA|NA|TRBV6-5|14|TRBJ2-7
CASSYHRNNYEQYF
TGTGCCAGCAGTTACCACAGGAATAACTACGAGCAGTACTTC
>NA|NA|TRBV4-1|14|TRBJ2-7
CASSQRDRTYEQYF
TGCGCCAGCAGCCAACGTGACAGAACCTACGAGCAGTACTTC
>NA|TRBD1|TRBV4-2|15|TRBJ1-1
CASTSETGGYTEAFF
TGTGCCAGCACCTCAGAGACAGGGGGGTATACTGAAGCTTTCTTT
>NA|NA|TRBV7-3|15|TRBJ1-1
CASSLMERLNTEAFF
TGTGCCAGCAGCTTAATGGAGCGCTTGAACACTGAAGCTTTCTTT
>NA|TRBD1|TRBV7-6|14|TRBJ2-5
CASSWDRSQETQYF
TGTGCCAGCAGCTGGGACAGATCCCAAGAGACCCAGTACTTC
>NA|TRBD1|TRBV7-9|12|TRBJ2-7
CASSRTGDEQYF
TGTGCCAGCAGCAGGACAGGGGACGAGCAGTACTTC
>NA|NA|TRBV7-2|14|TRBJ1-2
CASSPDGSNYGYTF
TGTGCCAGCAGCCCGGACGGCAGTAACTATGGCTACACCTTC
>NA|NA|TRBV7-6|16|TRBJ2-4
CASSPERMGDKNIQYF
TGTGCCAGCAGCCCAGAGAGGATGGGTGACAAAAACATTCAGTACTTC
>NA|TRBD1|TRBV13|15|TRBJ1-2
CASTSDRAALYGYTF
TGTGCCAGCACATCGGACAGGGCTGCGCTCTATGGCTACACCTTC
>NA|TRBD1|TRBV19|14|TRBJ1-1
CASTQGVMNTEAFF
TGTGCCAGTACCCAGGGGGTCATGAACACTGAAGCTTTCTTT
>once|NA|TRBV19|13|TRBJ2-2
CASSASGAGELFF
TGTGCCAGTAGTGCCTCAGGGGCCGGGGAGCTGTTTTTT
>NA|NA|TRBV11-2|13|TRBJ2-6
CASSFPGANVLTF
TGTGCCAGCAGCTTCCCTGGGGCCAACGTCCTGACTTTC
>NA|NA|TRBV7-9|14|TRBJ1-5
CASSLDGFNQPQHF
TGTGCCAGCAGCTTAGACGGGTTCAATCAGCCCCAGCATTTT
>NA|NA|TRBV4-1|14|TRBJ2-7
CASSPRQGSYEQYF
TGCGCCAGCAGCCCCCGGCAGGGAAGCTACGAGCAGTACTTC
>NA|TRBD2|TRBV7-6|15|TRBJ2-1
CASSITSGGLNEQFF
TGTGCCAGCAGCATAACTAGCGGGGGGCTCAATGAGCAGTTCTTC
>hyperexpanded|NA|TRBV5-8|18|TRBJ1-5
CASSLEYWDGNSNQPQHF
TGTGCCAGCAGCTTGGAATACTGGGACGGAAATAGCAATCAGCCCCAGCATTTT
>NA|NA|TRBV12-5|11|TRBJ2-1
CASGLVRVRIF
TGTGCTAGTGGTTTGGTAAGGGTTCGGATCTTC
>NA|NA|TRBV6-1|15|TRBJ2-5
CASSEHVTLWETQYF
TGTGCCAGCAGTGAACACGTAACGTTATGGGAGACCCAGTACTTC
>NA|TRBD1|TRBV5-8|14|TRBJ2-7
CASSLAGTGGEQYF
TGTGCCAGCAGCTTAGCCGGGACAGGGGGCGAGCAGTACTTC
>NA|NA|TRBV5-1|14|TRBJ2-7
CASSLGRGYTEQYF
TGCGCCAGCAGCCTGGGACGAGGTTACACCGAGCAGTACTTC
>NA|TRBD1|TRBV5-1|14|TRBJ2-7
CASSEGQGSYEQYF
TGCGCCAGCAGTGAGGGACAGGGTTCCTACGAGCAGTACTTC
>once|NA|TRBV2|14|TRBJ1-2
CASSDRGTLYGYTF
TGTGCCAGCAGTGATCGCGGGACTCTCTATGGCTACACCTTC
>NA|NA|TRBV4-1|15|TRBJ2-2
CASSQGYPSPGELFF
TGCGCCAGCAGCCAAGGTTATCCTTCCCCCGGGGAGCTGTTTTTT
>NA|TRBD2|TRBV4-3|17|TRBJ2-1
CASSRGLAGGTYNEQFF
TGCGCCAGCAGCCGGGGGCTAGCGGGGGGGACCTACAATGAGCAGTTCTTC
>NA|NA|TRBV4-1|13|TRBJ2-7
CASSQDRPYEQYF
TGCGCCAGCAGCCAAGATCGGCCCTACGAGCAGTACTTC
>NA|NA|TRBV2|14|TRBJ2-7
CASEQRGHPYEQYF
TGTGCCAGCGAACAGCGGGGACATCCGTACGAGCAGTACTTC
>NA|TRBD1|TRBV4-1|14|TRBJ1-1
CASSPNDRGTEAFF
TGCGCCAGCAGCCCAAATGACAGGGGCACTGAAGCTTTCTTT
>NA|TRBD2|TRBV19|16|TRBJ2-7
CASSIEAAGGLNEQYF
TGTGCCAGTAGTATAGAAGCGGCGGGGGGGTTAAACGAGCAGTACTTC
>NA|NA|TRBV9|14|TRBJ2-7
CASSVGQGGYEQYF
TGTGCCAGCAGCGTAGGACAGGGAGGCTACGAGCAGTACTTC
>NA|NA|TRBV9|13|TRBJ2-7
CASSVGDRYEQYF
TGTGCCAGCAGCGTGGGCGACAGGTACGAGCAGTACTTC
>once|NA|TRBV19|13|TRBJ1-1
CASLEDGFTEAFF
TGTGCCAGTTTAGAGGACGGATTCACTGAAGCTTTCTTT
>NA|TRBD1|TRBV2|14|TRBJ2-1
CASSGGQGNNEQFF
TGTGCCAGCAGTGGGGGACAGGGCAACAATGAGCAGTTCTTC
>few|NA|TRBV19|15|TRBJ1-5
CASKGSTGSNQPQHF
TGTGCCAGTAAGGGATCTACAGGGAGTAATCAGCCCCAGCATTTT
>NA|TRBD1|TRBV30|14|TRBJ2-1
CAWSPGQGLDEQFF
TGTGCCTGGAGCCCGGGACAGGGGTTGGATGAGCAGTTCTTC
>NA|TRBD1|TRBV5-4|17|TRBJ1-2
CASSTGTGGNTNYGYTF
TGTGCCAGCAGCACCGGGACAGGGGGTAACACTAACTATGGCTACACCTTC
>NA|NA|TRBV11-2|17|TRBJ1-3
CASSLVFGRLSGNTIYF
TGTGCCAGCAGCTTAGTTTTCGGACGGCTCTCTGGAAACACCATATATTTT
>once|TRBD2|TRBV9|20|TRBJ2-3
CASSVEGDGLAGGRIDTQYF
TGTGCCAGCAGCGTAGAGGGAGACGGACTAGCGGGGGGGAGGATAGATACGCAGTATTTT
>few|NA|TRBV13|12|TRBJ1-1
CASRPGRHQAFF
TGTGCCAGCAGACCGGGGCGGCACCAAGCTTTCTTT
>NA|NA|TRBV6-5|15|TRBJ2-1
CASSYSDRGHNEQFF
TGTGCCAGCAGTTACTCCGATCGGGGGCACAATGAGCAGTTCTTC
>NA|NA|TRBV4-3|14|TRBJ2-7
CASSLQRLNYEQYF
TGCGCCAGCAGCCTGCAGAGACTGAACTACGAGCAGTACTTC
>NA|NA|TRBV30|15|TRBJ1-5
CAWSVRGVGNQPQHF
TGTGCCTGGAGTGTACGAGGGGTTGGCAATCAGCCCCAGCATTTT
>NA|TRBD1|TRBV4-3|17|TRBJ2-2
CASSQGRRQGATGELFF
TGCGCCAGCAGCCAAGGAAGACGACAGGGGGCTACCGGGGAGCTGTTTTTT
>NA|NA|TRBV10-1|14|TRBJ1-5
CASLRGASNQPQHF
TGCGCCAGCCTAAGGGGGGCTAGCAATCAGCCCCAGCATTTT
>NA|NA|TRBV5-6|15|TRBJ2-5
CASSLRGLFEETQYF
TGTGCCAGCAGCTTGCGGGGCCTTTTTGAAGAGACCCAGTACTTC
>once|NA|TRBV5-6|12|TRBJ2-3
CASSLGGDTQYF
TGTGCCAGCAGCTTGGGGGGAGATACGCAGTATTTT
>once|TRBD1|TRBV7-9|14|TRBJ1-2
CASSLEGALEGYTF
TGTGCCAGCAGCTTAGAGGGGGCGTTGGAAGGCTACACCTTC
>NA|NA|TRBV7-9|14|TRBJ2-7
CASSLAGGTYEQYF
TGTGCCAGCAGCTTAGCTGGCGGAACCTACGAGCAGTACTTC
>medium-sized|NA|TRBV7-9|13|TRBJ2-7
CASSPSYTYEQYF
TGTGCCAGCAGCCCCTCGTATACCTACGAGCAGTACTTC
>NA|TRBD2|TRBV2|15|TRBJ2-7
CASTEAPGTSGGRYF
TGTGCCAGCACCGAAGCCCCGGGGACTAGCGGGGGACGGTACTTC
>NA|NA|TRBV5-6|14|TRBJ2-7
CASSLGGSSYEQYF
TGTGCCAGCAGCTTGGGGGGGAGCTCCTACGAGCAGTACTTC
>NA|NA|TRBV7-9|16|TRBJ1-2
CASSLPGGIANYGYTF
TGTGCCAGCAGCTTACCCGGCGGAATCGCTAACTATGGCTACACCTTC
>once|NA|TRBV4-1|17|TRBJ1-3
CASSQGLGPHSGNTIYF
TGCGCCAGCAGCCAAGGCTTGGGGCCTCACTCTGGAAACACCATATATTTT
>NA|TRBD2|TRBV6-4|15|TRBJ2-7
CASSEQAGGLDEQYF
TGTGCCAGCAGTGAGCAAGCGGGGGGATTGGACGAGCAGTACTTC
>NA|NA|TRBV25-1|14|TRBJ1-3
CASSEWGGANTIYF
TGTGCCAGCAGTGAATGGGGGGGTGCTAACACCATATATTTT
>NA|NA|TRBV5-1|13|TRBJ1-1
CASSLFQFTEAFF
TGCGCCAGCAGCTTATTCCAGTTCACTGAAGCTTTCTTT
>NA|TRBD1|TRBV14|16|TRBJ2-1
CASSQASGQGYNEQFF
TGTGCCAGCAGCCAAGCCTCGGGACAGGGCTACAATGAGCAGTTCTTC
>NA|TRBD2|TRBV19|13|TRBJ2-7
CASQSSGSYEQYF
TGTGCCAGTCAATCTAGCGGCTCCTACGAGCAGTACTTC